This T cell receptor delta chain originates from a study of gamma-delta chains in newborns, infants, children. Study background: Microbial exposure reportedly drives polyclonal innate γδ T cell expansion after birth.

TCRdb made new clone calls on the reads using CATT. Here the sample spans just over 5,500 delta-chain clones, under 0.5% being singletons. In its sample, this clone was seen a few times. The TCRdb protein comes from a much larger clone and disagrees with this DNA's translation at residue 13, likely due to a read error; the protein given here is derived from the DNA. The CDR3 spans 19 residues. Germline-derived CDR1 and CDR2 are GEAIGNYY and EKD. The chain employs TRDV2 and TRDJ3; TRDD3 aligns across 8 bases. The receptor was isolated from a child who was a newborn, infant or young child, either healthy, febrile or measles-vaccinated (not recorded which). Sequenced sample: blood. As DNA, the CDR3 is TGTGCCTGTGACTCATTGGGGGATCGCAGCTCCTGGGGCACCCGACAGATGTTTTTC. It yields the protein CACDSLGDRSSWGTRQMFF.